This passage covers 20 T cell receptor beta chains from one sample sequenced in a study of blood T cell repertoires in COVID-19. Profiled with immunoSEQ multiplex PCR; TCRdb holds only in-frame clones, not every one. The data contain around 250,000 clones, more than 75% of them singletons. Sequenced input: PBMCs or T cells enriched from blood (not recorded which). The receptors derive from a woman in her forties or fifties who had recovered from COVID-19.

V is TRBV2 and J is TRBJ1-1; D uncertain. CDR3 length: 13 amino acids. The germline CDR1 and CDR2 sequences are SNHLY and FYNNEI. Deletions cut 3 bases from V and 1 base from J, with 6 bases between. As DNA, the CDR3 is TGTGCCAGCAGTGACTCTCGGAACACTGAAGCTTTCTTT. It yields the protein CASSDSRNTEAFF.

As regards this clone: One end of the junction varies from germline; a read error may be responsible. The chain combines TRBV11-2 with TRBJ2-3, with 8 bases fitting TRBD2. Germline CDR1 SGHAT, CDR2 FQNNGV. The CDR3 loop spans 13 amino acids. The CDR3 DNA reads as TGTGCCAGCAGATCCCCCGGGACTAGGAGGCAAACTTTT. Encoded protein: CASRSPGTRRQTF.

This rearrangement joins TRBV5-6 to TRBJ2-2; D call uncertain. V shed 1 base and J shed 8 bases, with 15 bases lying between them. This CDR3 region has 15 residues. Germline V gene lookup returns CDR1 SGHDT and CDR2 YYEEEE. This chain's CDR3 is CASSLFPRNAGELFF. DNA of the CDR3: TGTGCCAGCAGCTTGTTTCCTCGAAACGCGGGGGAGCTGTTTTTT. The variable domain in full, completed from reference TRBV5-6 and TRBJ2-2, reads DAGVTQSPTHLIKTRGQQVTLRCSPKSGHDTVSWYQQALGQGPQFIFQYYEEEERQRGNFPDRFSGHQFPNYSSELNVNALLLGDSALYLCASSLFPRNAGELFFGEGSRLTVL.

This clone was observed a few times. The chain combines TRBV20-1 with TRBJ2-3; D is perhaps TRBD2 (5 bases). Germline V lookup: CDR1 DFQATT, CDR2 SNEGSKA (reference sequence). V gave up 6 bases and J gave up 6 bases, with 10 bases separating them. This CDR3 has 11 residues. Here the CDR3 DNA reads TGCAGTGCCGGGGTAGGGGATACGCAGTATTTT. Protein product: CSAGVGDTQYF.

In this sample, this clone turned up a few times. CDR3 nucleotides: TGTGCCTGGAGTGTAACGGGACAGGGGTGGTCACCCCTCCACTTT. As protein: CAWSVTGQGWSPLHF. The V call is TRBV30, the J call TRBJ1-6, with TRBD1 identical over 10 bases. The CDR3 runs 15 residues. Germline trimming cut 0 bases from V and 10 bases from J; bases unmatched to any gene: 6. CDR1 is GTSNPN and CDR2 is SVGIG in the germline V gene (reference sequence).

This sequence joins TRBV28 and TRBJ1-1; D is perhaps TRBD1 (6 bases). Deletions cut 6 bases from V and 3 bases from J, with 11 bases between. Germline values: CDR1 MDHEN, CDR2 SYDVKM. The CDR3 extends over 13 amino acids. The CDR3 DNA sequence: TGTGCCAGCAGCCCGGGACAACACACTGAAGCTTTCTTT. It specifies CASSPGQHTEAFF.

The rearrangement uses TRBV11-2 and TRBJ1-2; D gene uncertain. This CDR3 has 13 amino acids. V was trimmed by 1 base and J by 4 bases, leaving 7 bases between them. From germline, CDR1 is SGHAT and CDR2 FQNNGV. CDR3 loop: CASSLGLAYGYTF. The CDR3 nucleotides are TGTGCCAGCAGCTTAGGTTTGGCCTATGGCTACACCTTC.

The V and J genes are TRBV7-6 and TRBJ2-2; TRBD2 aligns across 8 bases. V dropped 3 bases and J dropped 3; count of bases not matched to a gene: 12. Germline V CDR1 and CDR2: SGHVS, FNYEAQ. This CDR3 is 18 amino acids long. The CDR3 loop is CASSFVTAGAGDTGELFF. The CDR3 bases are TGTGCCAGCAGCTTCGTTACGGCGGGAGCGGGAGACACCGGGGAGCTGTTTTTT.

The chain combines TRBV7-2 with TRBJ2-3; 10 nucleotides match TRBD2. Germline CDR1 reads SGHTA; CDR2 reads FQGNSA. The CDR3 sequence is 17 residues long. J lost 4 bases, V lost 5 bases, and 12 bases had no gene match. Here the CDR3 DNA reads TGTGCCAGCAGCCCTCTTCAAGCGGGAGGGAGGTCAGATACGCAGTATTTT. It yields the protein CASSPLQAGGRSDTQYF.

The J gene is TRBJ2-7, the V gene TRBV4-1; tentative D call: TRBD2 (6 bases). The CDR3 has 17 residues. Trimming removed 3 bases from V and 2 bases from J, with 20 bases in between. Germline lookup yields CDR1 MGHRA and CDR2 YSYEKL. CDR3 bases: TGCGCCAGCAGCCAGAGGGTGGGCGGGACCACACCCTACGAGCAGTACTTC. Its translation: CASSQRVGGTTPYEQYF.

The rearrangement joins TRBV25-1 to TRBJ1-1, with D possibly being TRBD1 (5 bases). The CDR3 is 14 amino acids. V was clipped by 6 bases and J by 2 bases, with 13 bases between them. Looked up from germline, CDR1 is MGHDK and CDR2 is SYGVNS. DNA for the CDR3: TGTGCCAGCAGCCCGAGACAGAGTAACACTGAAGCTTTCTTT. Translation gives CASSPRQSNTEAFF. The full variable domain, with the rest looked up from reference TRBV25-1 and TRBJ1-1, is EADIYQTPRYLVIGTGKKITLECSQTMGHDKMYWYQQDPGMELHLIHYSYGVNSTEKGDLSSESTVSRIRTEHFPLTLESARPSHTSQYLCASSPRQSNTEAFFGQGTRLTVV.

The chain employs TRBV10-3 and TRBJ1-1, with D hard to call. The germline gives CDR1 ENHRY, CDR2 SYGVKD. The CDR3 sequence is 12 residues long. Trimming cost V 8 bases and J 2 bases, with 9 bases left between them. CDR3 DNA sequence: TGTGCCATCGGTACAGCCAACACTGAAGCTTTCTTT. It is translated as CAIGTANTEAFF.

V and J are TRBV6-5 and TRBJ1-5, with TRBD1 matching over 9 bases. Germline loops: CDR1 MNHEY, CDR2 SVGAGI. The CDR3 loop spans 15 amino acids. V was clipped by 6 bases and J by 3 bases; unmatched bases: 6. The CDR3 spells CASRTDRGNNQPQHF. CDR3 sequence (DNA): TGTGCCAGCAGGACCGACAGGGGGAACAATCAGCCCCAGCATTTT.

This chain links TRBV5-1 with TRBJ1-6, with D possibly TRBD1 on 5 matching bases. Germline assignment: CDR1 SGHRS and CDR2 YFSETQ. CDR3 length equals 17 residues. V was cut by 1 base and J by 0 bases, with 11 bases left in between. The CDR3 sequence is CASSLSDTNSYNSPLHF. CDR3 DNA: TGCGCCAGCAGCTTGTCGGACACCAACTCCTATAATTCACCCCTCCACTTT.

The chain couples TRBV19 to TRBJ2-1; TRBD2 matches 7 bases. In germline, CDR1 is LNHDA, CDR2 SQIVND (reference sequence). The CDR3 sequence is 16 residues long. V was clipped by 4 bases and J by 4 bases; unmatched bases: 10. The CDR3 sequence is CASSTSGVRAYNEQFF. In nucleotides, the CDR3 is TGTGCCAGTAGTACTAGCGGAGTACGGGCTTACAATGAGCAGTTCTTC.

The rearrangement links TRBV10-3 to TRBJ2-1; tentatively, D is TRBD1 (6 bases). Germline loops: CDR1 ENHRY, CDR2 SYGVKD. Trimming pared 6 bases from V and 3 bases from J, leaving 12 bases between. CDR3 length equals 14 residues. The CDR3 DNA reads TGTGCCATCAGCAACAGGGAAAACTACAATGAGCAGTTCTTC. It is translated as CAISNRENYNEQFF.

This chain connects TRBV19 to TRBJ2-7; tentative D call: TRBD1 (5 bases). CDR3 length: 13 residues. Germline values: CDR1 LNHDA, CDR2 SQIVND (reference sequence). Trimming cost V 3 bases and J 5 bases, with 11 bases left between them. In DNA, the CDR3 is TGTGCCAGTAGTATCTATCCAGGGAACGAGCAGTACTTC. Amino acid sequence: CASSIYPGNEQYF.

This clone was recorded only once. This chain uses TRBV7-2 with TRBJ2-3; D not certain. Germline loops: CDR1 SGHTA, CDR2 FQGNSA. There are 13 residues in the CDR3. Deletions cut 6 bases from V and 5 bases from J, with 12 bases between. The CDR3 DNA reads TGTGCCAGCAGTACGGATCGAGGAGATACGCAGTATTTT. The encoded protein is CASSTDRGDTQYF.

This chain links TRBV27 with TRBJ2-7, with 9 positions matching TRBD1. This CDR3 spans 14 amino acids. The J segment lost 5 bases and the V segment lost 3 bases, leaving 5 bases of the junction unmatched. Per the germline V gene, CDR1 is MNHEY and CDR2 is SMNVEV (reference sequence). CDR3 nucleotide sequence: TGTGCCAGCAGTTTGCGTGGGACAGGGCACGAGCAGTACTTC. This codes for CASSLRGTGHEQYF.

This clone was seen once. V and J are TRBV18 and TRBJ2-7, with D possibly matching TRBD2 (6 bases). CDR3 length: 15 residues. V was clipped by 5 bases and J by 6 bases, with 20 bases between them. The germline V gene encodes CDR1 KGHSH and CDR2 LQKENI. The CDR3 loop is CASSSLGGVAFEQYF. The DNA for the CDR3 is TGTGCCAGCTCAAGTCTTGGAGGGGTTGCTTTCGAGCAGTACTTC.